Here is one TCR beta chain with its context. Its antigen remains unidentified. No base quality information exists; no much larger clone differs at one position. This specimen belongs to a study of blood T cell repertoires in COVID-19 (dated by TCRdb to about 2020). Broadly, across the study: Samples covering the acute and convalescent phases of COVID-19 were provided by collaborators in the United States, Italy and Spain. The material from the prospective study consisted of cDNA or gDNA derived from T cells, B-cell-depleted T cells, or PBMCs. Deeply sampled blood TCRbeta repertoires from subjects exposed to, actively infected with, or recovered from COVID-19 were included in the dataset. A freely available public database, intended as a resource for researchers studying the immune response to SARS-CoV-2, is where the repertoires were released. The samples were drawn from the first 160 participants of the ongoing ImmuneRACE study and from 950 to 1,500 subjects provided by 6 global collaborators. The sample metadata nearly always contained a de-identified subject ID, COVID-19 status, age in years and sex. Where HLA class I and class II types were available, the types were taken from metadata supplied by the sample provider, not from assay-based typing.

The immunoSEQ Assay, a bias-controlled multiplex PCR, was used to amplify TCRbeta CDR3 regions from genomic DNA. The paper's processing steps were these. The number of nucleated cells in each sample was estimated from the amplification of reference gene primers within the assay. To quantify the absolute abundance of each unique TCRbeta CDR3 rearrangement, sequence reads were collapsed and filtered. For each sample, productive Simpson clonality was calculated by taking the square root of Simpson's diversity index across productive rearrangements. As stored in TCRdb, this immuneACCESS dataset retains in-frame rearrangements with V and J assigned. A fraction of the clones does not appear; measured against another copy, unresolved V genes explain less than half of the discrepancy, and the remainder lacks a known reason. Clone size and V and J calls were adopted from that table, with D and trimming inferred from the DNA. The table for this sample lists about 120,000 clones; 90% of them were counted only once. The ten most abundant clones make up roughly 1.9% of the sample.

Whole blood was collected in K2EDTA tubes by collaborating institutions according to the institutions' own protocols. Collaborator samples were shipped for TCRbeta analysis as frozen whole blood, isolated PBMCs, or DNA extracted from either sample type. Broader findings and caveats from the paper: The amount of clinical and demographic metadata varied by source and participant and was provided uncurated.

Including cysteine and phenylalanine, the CDR3 has 16 amino acids. Only the CDR3 region is kept as DNA, spanning 48 bases read in frame from base 1. The germline V gene encodes CDR1 MNHEY and CDR2 SVGEGT. V and J are truncated by 0 bases and 1 base respectively, leaving an intervening sequence of 11 bases. The V and J genes are TRBV6-2 or TRBV6-3 and TRBJ2-3; tentative D gene TRBD1, with 6 bases matching. The TCR was taken from a human donor with active COVID-19. The donor label of this sample is uncertain. Sample: peripheral blood. The DNA sequence follows: TGTGCCAGCAGTTACTCGAGGACAGAAGGCACAGATACGCAGTATTTT. It translates to CASSYSRTEGTDTQYF.